This T cell receptor (beta chain) derives from a study of glioma-infiltrating T cells. Whole-study findings and limits: CDR3 overlap between tissue and blood was very small. Gliomas, especially low-grade, showed above-expected tissue-blood divergence; non-neoplastic patients showed below.

Amplification of TCR alpha and beta CDR3 regions from RNA used iRepertoire nested multiplex PCR. One-step reverse transcription and amplification started from approximately 100-400 ng of tissue mRNA or PBMC total RNA. From the multiplex PCR reads, TCRdb called clonotypes with MiXCR, one entry per CDR3 protein. The table has a few thousand distinct CDR3 sequences, approximately 45% seen once. This clonotype occurred a few times. Its matching antigen is unknown. Per the germline V gene, CDR1 is SQVTM and CDR2 is ANQGSEA. CDR3 length: 16 amino acids. The V and J ends lost 2 bases and 6 bases respectively, with 21 bases between them.

The chain uses TRBV29-1 and TRBJ2-3; D is perhaps TRBD1 (5 bases). The clonotype was recovered from a human donor with low-grade glioma or glioblastoma, undergoing nonglioma brain surgery, or in good health (not recorded which). Specimen: glioma tissue, nonneoplastic brain tissue, or PBMCs (not recorded which). For the CDR3, the DNA is TGCAGCGTTGAATTCTTTGGGGCAGGAATGGTTGATACGCAGTATTTT. Translated: CSVEFFGAGMVDTQYF.